This note documents a single T cell receptor beta chain sequence. Its antigen is currently not known. It has no much larger one-base neighbor in the sample; base qualities were not kept. This entry comes from a study of blood T cell repertoires in COVID-19 (dated by TCRdb to 2020 to 2021). About the study as a whole: Samples from collaborators originated in the United States, Italy and Spain and spanned both the acute and convalescent phases of COVID-19. The material from the prospective study consisted of cDNA or gDNA derived from T cells, B-cell-depleted T cells, or PBMCs. The repertoires were released in a freely available public database meant as a resource for research on the immune response to SARS-CoV-2. HLA class I and class II types, where available, came from metadata supplied by the sample provider rather than from assay-based typing. Samples came from the ongoing ImmuneRACE study (first 160 participants) plus 1,254 subjects from 6 global collaborators. A de-identified subject ID, COVID-19 status, age in years and sex were almost always included in the sample metadata. The dataset comprised deeply sampled blood TCRbeta repertoires from subjects exposed to, actively infected with, or recovered from COVID-19. Points the paper makes about the study in general: The quantity of clinical and demographic metadata differed by source and by participant and was supplied without curation.

Another Seattle source contributed samples from volunteer blood donors who had recovered from COVID-19. Collaborating institutions collected whole blood in K2EDTA tubes following their own protocols. Collaborator samples were shipped for TCRbeta analysis as frozen whole blood, isolated PBMCs, or DNA extracted from either sample type. TCRbeta CDR3 regions were amplified from genomic DNA using the immunoSEQ Assay, a bias-controlled multiplex PCR. As for the authors' bioinformatics: The number of nucleated cells in each sample was estimated from the amplification of reference gene primers within the assay. Sequence reads were collapsed and filtered to measure the absolute abundance of every unique TCRbeta CDR3 rearrangement. For each sample, productive Simpson clonality was calculated as the square root of Simpson's diversity index across productive rearrangements. Imported from immuneACCESS, the table was reduced by TCRdb to in-frame sequences with V and J called. These copies leave out some clones; in studies compared against another copy, an unresolved V gene accounts for under half, and the cause of the remainder is not known. The D gene and trimming were derived from the DNA, and the V and J assignments and clone size from that table. In all, the sample holds more than 95,000 clones, and approximately 87% of those were seen once. Approximately 7.2% of the sample goes to the ten largest clones.

Spanning cysteine to phenylalanine, the CDR3 consists of 15 amino acids. Only CDR3 DNA is held: 45 bases, read in frame from base 1. Via the germline V gene, CDR1 is SGHVS and CDR2 FNYEAQ. Cut back by 1 base and 0 bases, the V and J ends lie 7 bases apart. The receptor was derived from a man between 65 and 85 years old who had recovered from COVID-19. Here the chain combines TRBV7-6 and TRBJ2-1, with no confident D gene call. Sequenced: peripheral blood. The CDR3 region has the sequence CASSLGQNSYNEQFF. Here is the DNA: TGTGCCAGCAGCTTAGGGCAGAACTCCTACAATGAGCAGTTCTTC.